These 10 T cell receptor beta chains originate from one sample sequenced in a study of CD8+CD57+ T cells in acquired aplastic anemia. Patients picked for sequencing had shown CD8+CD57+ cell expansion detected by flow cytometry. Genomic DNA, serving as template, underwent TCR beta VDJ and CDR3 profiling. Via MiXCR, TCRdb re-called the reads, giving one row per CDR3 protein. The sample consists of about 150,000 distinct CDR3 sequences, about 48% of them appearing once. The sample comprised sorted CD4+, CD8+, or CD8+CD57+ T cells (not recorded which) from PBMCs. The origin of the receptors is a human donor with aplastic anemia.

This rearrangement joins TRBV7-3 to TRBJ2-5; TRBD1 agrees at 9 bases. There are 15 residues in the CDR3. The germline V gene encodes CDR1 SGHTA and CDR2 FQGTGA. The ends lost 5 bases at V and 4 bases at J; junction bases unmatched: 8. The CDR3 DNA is TGTGCCAGCAGCGTGACAGGGGGGGCCCCAGAGACCCAGTACTTC. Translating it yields CASSVTGGAPETQYF.

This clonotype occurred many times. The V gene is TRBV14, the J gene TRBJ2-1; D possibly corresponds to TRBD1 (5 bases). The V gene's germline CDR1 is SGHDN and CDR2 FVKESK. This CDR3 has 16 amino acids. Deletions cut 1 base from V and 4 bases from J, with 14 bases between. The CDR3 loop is CASSQVGLVGYNEQFF. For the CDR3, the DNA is TGTGCCAGCAGCCAAGTGGGGCTGGTAGGATACAATGAGCAGTTCTTC.

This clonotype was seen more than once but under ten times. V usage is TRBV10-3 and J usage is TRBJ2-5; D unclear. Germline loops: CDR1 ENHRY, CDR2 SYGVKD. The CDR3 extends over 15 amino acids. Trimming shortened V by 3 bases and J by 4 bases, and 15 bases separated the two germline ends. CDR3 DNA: TGTGCCATCAGTGACGGTAACCCCAAGGGAGAGACCCAGTACTTC. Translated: CAISDGNPKGETQYF.

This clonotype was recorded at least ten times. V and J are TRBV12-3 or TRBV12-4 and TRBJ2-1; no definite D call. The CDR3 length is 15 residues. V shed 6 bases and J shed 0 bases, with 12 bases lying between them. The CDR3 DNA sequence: TGTGCCAGCAGGGCTACAGAATCCTCCTACAATGAGCAGTTCTTC. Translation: CASRATESSYNEQFF.

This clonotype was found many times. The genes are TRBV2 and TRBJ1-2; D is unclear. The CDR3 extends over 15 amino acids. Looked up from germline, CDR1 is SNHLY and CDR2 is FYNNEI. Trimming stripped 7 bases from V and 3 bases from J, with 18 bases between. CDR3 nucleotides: TGTGCCAGCATCAACACTAGGGCGGTTGACTATGGCTACACCTTC. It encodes CASINTRAVDYGYTF.

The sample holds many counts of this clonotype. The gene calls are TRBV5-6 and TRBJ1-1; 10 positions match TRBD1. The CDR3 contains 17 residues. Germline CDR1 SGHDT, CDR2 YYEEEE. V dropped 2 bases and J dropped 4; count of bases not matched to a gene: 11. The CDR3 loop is CASSFVGTGVMGTEAFF. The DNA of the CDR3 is TGTGCCAGCAGCTTCGTTGGGACAGGGGTTATGGGCACTGAAGCTTTCTTT.

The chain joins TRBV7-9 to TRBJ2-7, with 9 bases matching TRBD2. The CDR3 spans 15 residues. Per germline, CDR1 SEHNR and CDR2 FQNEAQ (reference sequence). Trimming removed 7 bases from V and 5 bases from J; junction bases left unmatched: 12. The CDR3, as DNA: TGTGCCAGCACCCACGAGGGCGGGAGGGCCCACGAGCAGTACTTC. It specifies CASTHEGGRAHEQYF.

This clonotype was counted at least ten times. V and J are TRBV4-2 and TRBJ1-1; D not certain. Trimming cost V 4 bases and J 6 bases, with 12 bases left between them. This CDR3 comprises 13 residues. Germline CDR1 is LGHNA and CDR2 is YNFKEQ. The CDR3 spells CASSPRKGPEAFF. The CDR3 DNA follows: TGTGCCAGCAGCCCGCGCAAAGGTCCTGAAGCTTTCTTT.

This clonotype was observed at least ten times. The DNA for the CDR3 is TGCAGTGCTAGAGGACCCGGGACAGATGAAAAACTGTTTTTT. The encoded protein is CSARGPGTDEKLFF. This sequence joins TRBV20-1 and TRBJ1-4; 7 nucleotides agree with TRBD1. This CDR3 contains 14 residues. Germline lookup yields CDR1 DFQATT and CDR2 SNEGSKA (reference sequence). With 1 base clipped from V and 6 bases from J, the junction kept 5 bases outside the gene matches.

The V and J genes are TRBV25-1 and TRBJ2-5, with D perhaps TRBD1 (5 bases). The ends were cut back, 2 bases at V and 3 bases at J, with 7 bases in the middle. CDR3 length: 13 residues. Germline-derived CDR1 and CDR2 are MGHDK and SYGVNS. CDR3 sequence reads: CASSEDSEETQYF. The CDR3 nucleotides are TGTGCCAGCAGTGAAGACAGCGAAGAGACCCAGTACTTC.